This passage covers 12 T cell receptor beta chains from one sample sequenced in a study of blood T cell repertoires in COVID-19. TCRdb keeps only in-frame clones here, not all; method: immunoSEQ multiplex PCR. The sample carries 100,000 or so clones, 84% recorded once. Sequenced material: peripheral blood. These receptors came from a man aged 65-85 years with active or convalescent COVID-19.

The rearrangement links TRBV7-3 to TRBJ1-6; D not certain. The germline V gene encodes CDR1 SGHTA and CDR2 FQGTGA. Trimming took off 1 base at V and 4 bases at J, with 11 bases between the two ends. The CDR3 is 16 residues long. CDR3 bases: TGTGCCAGCAGCTTAAAACCCATGGAGTATAATTCACCCCTCCACTTT. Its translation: CASSLKPMEYNSPLHF.

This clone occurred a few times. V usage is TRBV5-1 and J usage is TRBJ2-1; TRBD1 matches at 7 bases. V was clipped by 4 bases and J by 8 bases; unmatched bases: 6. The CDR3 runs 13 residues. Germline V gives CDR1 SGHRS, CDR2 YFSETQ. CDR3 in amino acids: CASSLNRGDEQFF. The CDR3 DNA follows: TGCGCCAGCAGCCTGAACAGGGGCGATGAGCAGTTCTTC. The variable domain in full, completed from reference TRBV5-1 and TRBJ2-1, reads KAGVTQTPRYLIKTRGQQVTLSCSPISGHRSVSWYQQTPGQGLQFLFEYFSETQRNKGNFPGRFSGRQFSNSRSEMNVSTLELGDSALYLCASSLNRGDEQFFGPGTRLTVL.

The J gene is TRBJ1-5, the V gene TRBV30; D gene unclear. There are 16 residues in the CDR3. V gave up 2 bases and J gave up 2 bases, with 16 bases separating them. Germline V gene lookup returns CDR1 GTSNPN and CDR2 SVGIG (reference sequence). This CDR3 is CAWSPQWQDRNQPQHF. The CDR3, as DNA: TGTGCCTGGAGTCCACAGTGGCAGGATCGCAATCAGCCCCAGCATTTT.

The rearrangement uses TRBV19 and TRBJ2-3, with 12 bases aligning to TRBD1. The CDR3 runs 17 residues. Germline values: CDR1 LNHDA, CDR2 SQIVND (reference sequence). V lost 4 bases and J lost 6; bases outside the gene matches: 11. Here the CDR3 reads CASSTGTGGDRRDTQYF. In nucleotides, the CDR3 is TGTGCCAGTAGTACCGGGACAGGGGGCGACCGGAGGGATACGCAGTATTTT.

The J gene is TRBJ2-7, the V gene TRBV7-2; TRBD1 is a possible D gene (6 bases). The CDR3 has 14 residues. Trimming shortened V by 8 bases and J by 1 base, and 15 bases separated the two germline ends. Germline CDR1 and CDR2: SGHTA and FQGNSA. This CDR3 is CASALGAGSYEQYF. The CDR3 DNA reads TGTGCCAGCGCCCTGGGGGCAGGGTCCTACGAGCAGTACTTC.

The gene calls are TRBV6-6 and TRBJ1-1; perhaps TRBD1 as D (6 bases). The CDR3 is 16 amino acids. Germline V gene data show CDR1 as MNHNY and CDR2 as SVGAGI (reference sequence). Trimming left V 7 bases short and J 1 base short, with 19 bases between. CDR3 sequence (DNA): TGTGCCAGCACCCCTGGGGGGGCGCGGGGGAACACTGAAGCTTTCTTT. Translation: CASTPGGARGNTEAFF.

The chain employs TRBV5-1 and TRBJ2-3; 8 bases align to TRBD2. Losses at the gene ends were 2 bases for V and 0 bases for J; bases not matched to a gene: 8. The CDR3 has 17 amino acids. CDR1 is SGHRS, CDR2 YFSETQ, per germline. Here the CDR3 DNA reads TGCGCCAGCAGCTTAGCGGGGGCCCTCTCCAGCACAGATACGCAGTATTTT. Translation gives CASSLAGALSSTDTQYF.

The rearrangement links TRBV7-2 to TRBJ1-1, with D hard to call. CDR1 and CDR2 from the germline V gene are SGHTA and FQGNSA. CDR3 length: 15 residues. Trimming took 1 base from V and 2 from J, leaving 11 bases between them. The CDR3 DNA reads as TGTGCCAGCAGCTTAGTATCGGGAACTAACACTGAAGCTTTCTTT. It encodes CASSLVSGTNTEAFF.

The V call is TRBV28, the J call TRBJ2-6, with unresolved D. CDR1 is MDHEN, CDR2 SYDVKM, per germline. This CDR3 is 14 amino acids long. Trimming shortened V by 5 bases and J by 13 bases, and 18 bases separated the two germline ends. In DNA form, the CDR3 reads TGTGCCAGCAGTAACCCAGGAATGGGTTTTGTCCTGACTTTC. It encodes CASSNPGMGFVLTF.

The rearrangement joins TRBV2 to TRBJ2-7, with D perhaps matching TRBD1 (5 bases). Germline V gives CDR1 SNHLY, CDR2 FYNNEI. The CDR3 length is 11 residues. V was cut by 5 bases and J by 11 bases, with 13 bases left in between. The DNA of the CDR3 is TGTGCCAGCAGTTACCAAGTGGACAAGTACTTC. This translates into CASSYQVDKYF.

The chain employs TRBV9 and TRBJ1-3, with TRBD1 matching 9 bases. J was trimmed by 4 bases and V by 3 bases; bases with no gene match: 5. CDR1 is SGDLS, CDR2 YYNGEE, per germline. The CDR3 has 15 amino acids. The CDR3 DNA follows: TGTGCCAGCAGCGACGACAGGGGGTCGGGAAACACCATATATTTT. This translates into CASSDDRGSGNTIYF. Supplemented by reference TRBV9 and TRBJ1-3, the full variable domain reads DSGVTQTPKHLITATGQRVTLRCSPRSGDLSVYWYQQSLDQGLQFLIQYYNGEERAKGNILERFSAQQFPDLHSELNLSSLELGDSALYFCASSDDRGSGNTIYFGEGSWLTVV.

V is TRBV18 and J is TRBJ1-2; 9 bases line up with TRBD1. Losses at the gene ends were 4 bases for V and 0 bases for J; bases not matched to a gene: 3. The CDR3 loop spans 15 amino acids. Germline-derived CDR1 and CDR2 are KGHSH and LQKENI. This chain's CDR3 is CASSQDRGANYGYTF. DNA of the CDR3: TGTGCCAGCTCACAGGACAGGGGTGCTAACTATGGCTACACCTTC.